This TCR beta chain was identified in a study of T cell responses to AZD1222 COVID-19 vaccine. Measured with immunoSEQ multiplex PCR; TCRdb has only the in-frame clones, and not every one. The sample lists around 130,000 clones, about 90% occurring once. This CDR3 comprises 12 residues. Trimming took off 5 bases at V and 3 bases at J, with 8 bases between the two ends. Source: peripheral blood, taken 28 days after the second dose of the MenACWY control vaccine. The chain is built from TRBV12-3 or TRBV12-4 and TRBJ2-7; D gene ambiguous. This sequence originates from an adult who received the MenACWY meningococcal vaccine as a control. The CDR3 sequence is CASSPNHYEQYF. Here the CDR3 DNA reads TGTGCCAGCAGTCCCAACCACTACGAGCAGTACTTC.